This TCR beta chain was sequenced for a study of blood T cell repertoires in COVID-19. Across the study: Some COVID-19 samples were acute and others convalescent; all came from the United States, Italy and Spain. In each case, the material was cDNA or gDNA derived from T cells, B-cell-depleted T cells, or PBMCs.

The CDR3 has 17 amino acids. The trim removed 0 bases at V and 2 bases at J, leaving 7 bases unmatched. Germline V lookup: CDR1 SGHNT, CDR2 YYREEE (reference sequence). Study processing details: Scientists estimated how many nucleated cells there were by amplifying reference gene primers. TCRdb keeps only in-frame clones here, not all; method: immunoSEQ multiplex PCR. V and J calls and clone size are given by that table; D and trimming were obtained from the DNA. The sample holds fewer than 200,000 clones, about 80% seen once. What was sequenced was peripheral blood. The TCR sequence derives from a man aged 65 to 85 with active or convalescent COVID-19. This chain connects TRBV5-4 to TRBJ2-3, with 9 positions matching TRBD2. The CDR3 here is CASSLGGSGGFTDTQYF. Here the CDR3 DNA reads TGTGCCAGCAGCTTGGGTGGGAGCGGGGGGTTCACAGATACGCAGTATTTT. Based on the CDR3 plus reference TRBV5-4 and TRBJ2-3, the full variable domain is ETGVTQSPTHLIKTRGQQVTLRCSSQSGHNTVSWYQQALGQGPQFIFQYYREEENGRGNFPPRFSGLQFPNYSSELNVNALELDDSALYLCASSLGGSGGFTDTQYFGPGTRLTVL.